The subject of this entry is one TCR beta chain. Profiled with immunoSEQ multiplex PCR; TCRdb holds only in-frame clones, not every one. Of around 26,000 clones detected, 89% appear once; the ten largest clones hold around a sixth. The record originates from a study of T cell changes during pregnancy in multiple sclerosis. Deletions cut 4 bases from V and 1 base from J, with 13 bases between. This CDR3 has 15 residues. Looked up from germline, CDR1 is MGHRA and CDR2 is YSYEKL. Sequencing used CD8+ T cells from peripheral blood mononuclear cells, obtained in the second trimester of pregnancy. The chain links TRBV4-1 to TRBJ1-1; D not resolved. The receptor comes from a female donor with multiple sclerosis, enrolled in a pregnancy study. The CDR3 loop is CASSLGGSGNTEAFF. The DNA of the CDR3 is TGCGCCAGCAGCCTTGGAGGCTCAGGGAACACTGAAGCTTTCTTT.